This T cell receptor beta chain was recorded in a study of blood T cell repertoires in COVID-19. Study-level background: COVID-19 samples from acute and convalescent phases originated in the United States, Italy and Spain. PBMCs, B-cell-depleted T cells, or T cells provided the cDNA or gDNA that made up the material.

Authors' processing steps: Amplification of reference gene primers provided the estimated nucleated cell counts. Clones were sequenced by immunoSEQ multiplex PCR, and TCRdb holds only the in-frame ones, with some missing. From that table come the V and J calls and clone size; the DNA was used to work out D and trimming. The data show over 200,000 clones, with around 84% seen just once and roughly a sixth held by the top ten. The germline V gene has CDR1 PRHDT and CDR2 FYEKMQ (reference sequence). V lost 3 bases to trimming and J lost 3 bases; unmatched junction nucleotides: 5. The CDR3 is made up of 14 amino acids. Those who participated ranged in age from 18 to 89 years and resided in 20 to 30 US areas.

The sequenced sample consisted of PBMCs or T cells enriched from blood (not recorded which). The sequence was obtained from a man in his forties who had recovered from COVID-19. V is TRBV13 and J is TRBJ2-7, with 7 bases matching TRBD1. CDR3 in amino acids: CASSFGQVSYEQYF. The CDR3 DNA is TGTGCCAGCAGCTTCGGACAGGTTAGCTACGAGCAGTACTTC.